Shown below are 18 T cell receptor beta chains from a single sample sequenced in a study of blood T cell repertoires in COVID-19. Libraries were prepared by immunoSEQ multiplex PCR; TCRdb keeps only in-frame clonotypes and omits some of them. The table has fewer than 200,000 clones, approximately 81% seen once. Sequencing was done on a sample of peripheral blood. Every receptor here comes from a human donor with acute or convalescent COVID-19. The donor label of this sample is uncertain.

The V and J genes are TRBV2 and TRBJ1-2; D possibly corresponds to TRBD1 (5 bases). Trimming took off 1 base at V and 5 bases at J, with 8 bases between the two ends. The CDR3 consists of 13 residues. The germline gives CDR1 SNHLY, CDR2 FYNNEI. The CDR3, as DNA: TGTGCCAGCAGTGAAGGGGCAGGGTATGGCTACACCTTC. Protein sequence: CASSEGAGYGYTF.

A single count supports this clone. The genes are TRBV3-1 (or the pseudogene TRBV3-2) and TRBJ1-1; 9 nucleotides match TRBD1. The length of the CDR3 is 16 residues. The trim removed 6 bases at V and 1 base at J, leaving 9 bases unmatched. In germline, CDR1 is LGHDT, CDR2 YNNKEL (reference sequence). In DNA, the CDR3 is TGTGCCAGCAGTCCCTCAGGGGGACAGGGGAACACTGAAGCTTTCTTT. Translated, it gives CASSPSGGQGNTEAFF.

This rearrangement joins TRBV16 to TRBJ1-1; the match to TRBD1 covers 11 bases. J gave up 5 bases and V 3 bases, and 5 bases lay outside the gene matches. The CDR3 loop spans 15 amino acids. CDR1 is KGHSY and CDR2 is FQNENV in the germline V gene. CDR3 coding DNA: TGTGCCAGCAGCCAGGACAGGGGGCAGGGGACTGAAGCTTTCTTT. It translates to CASSQDRGQGTEAFF.

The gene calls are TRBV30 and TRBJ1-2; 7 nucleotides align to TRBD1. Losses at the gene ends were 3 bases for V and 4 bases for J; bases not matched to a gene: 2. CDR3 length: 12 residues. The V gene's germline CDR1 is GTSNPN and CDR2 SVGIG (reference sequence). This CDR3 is CAWRGQIYGYTF. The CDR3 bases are TGTGCCTGGAGGGGACAGATCTATGGCTACACCTTC.

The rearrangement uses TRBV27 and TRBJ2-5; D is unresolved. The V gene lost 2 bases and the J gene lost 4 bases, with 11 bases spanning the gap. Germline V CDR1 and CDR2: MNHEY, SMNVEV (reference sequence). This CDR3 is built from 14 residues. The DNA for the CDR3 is TGTGCCAGCAGTTTAGCCGCGAGAACAGAGACCCAGTACTTC. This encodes CASSLAARTETQYF.

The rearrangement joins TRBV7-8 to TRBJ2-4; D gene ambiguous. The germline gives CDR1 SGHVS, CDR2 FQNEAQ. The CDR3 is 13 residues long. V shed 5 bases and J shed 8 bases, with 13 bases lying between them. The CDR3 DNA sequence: TGTGCCAGCAGCACCGGTCCTTCGGACATTCAGTACTTC. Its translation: CASSTGPSDIQYF.

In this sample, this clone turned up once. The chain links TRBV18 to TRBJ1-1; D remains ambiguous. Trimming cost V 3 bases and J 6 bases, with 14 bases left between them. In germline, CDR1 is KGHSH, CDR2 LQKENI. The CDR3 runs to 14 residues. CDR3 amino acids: CASSPRFRVSEAFF. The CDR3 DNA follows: TGTGCCAGCTCACCCCGTTTTCGGGTGTCTGAAGCTTTCTTT. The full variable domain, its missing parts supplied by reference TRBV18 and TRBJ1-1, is NAGVMQNPRHLVRRRGQEARLRCSPMKGHSHVYWYRQLPEEGLKFMVYLQKENIIDESGMPKERFSAEFPKEGPSILRIQQVVRGDSAAYFCASSPRFRVSEAFFGQGTRLTVV.

The CDR3 protein is CASSLGLAGGKTQYF. CDR3 in DNA: TGCGCCAGCAGCTTGGGACTAGCGGGGGGAAAGACCCAGTACTTC. The rearrangement uses TRBV5-1 and TRBJ2-5; 13 bases align to TRBD2. Looked up from germline, CDR1 is SGHRS and CDR2 is YFSETQ. V was pared by 0 bases and J by 6 bases, with 2 bases of the junction left unmatched. CDR3 size: 15 residues.

The CDR3 loop is CASGDRGAFF. Here the CDR3 DNA reads TGTGCCAGCGGGGACAGGGGGGCTTTCTTT. The chain joins TRBV2 to TRBJ1-1, with 11 bases that match TRBD1. CDR1 is SNHLY and CDR2 is FYNNEI in the germline V gene. The V segment lost 8 bases and the J segment 11 bases; nucleotides outside the gene matches: 1. CDR3 length: 10 amino acids.

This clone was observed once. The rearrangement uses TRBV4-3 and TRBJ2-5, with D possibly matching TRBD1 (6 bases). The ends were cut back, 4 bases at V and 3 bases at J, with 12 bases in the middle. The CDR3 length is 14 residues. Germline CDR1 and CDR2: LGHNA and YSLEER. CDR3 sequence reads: CASSPVGQKETQYF. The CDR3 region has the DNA TGCGCCAGCAGCCCAGTCGGACAGAAAGAGACCCAGTACTTC.

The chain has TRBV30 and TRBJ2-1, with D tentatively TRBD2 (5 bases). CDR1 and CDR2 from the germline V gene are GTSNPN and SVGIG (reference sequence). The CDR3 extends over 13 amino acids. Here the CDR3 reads CARTPGPYNEQFF. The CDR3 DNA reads TGTGCGCGGACTCCTGGGCCATACAATGAGCAGTTCTTC.

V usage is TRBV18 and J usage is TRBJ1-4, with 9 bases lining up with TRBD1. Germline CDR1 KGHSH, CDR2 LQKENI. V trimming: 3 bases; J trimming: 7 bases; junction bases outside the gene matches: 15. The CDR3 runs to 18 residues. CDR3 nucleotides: TGTGCCAGCTCACCTTTCTCGGGACAGGGCCCCCAACGTGAAAAACTGTTTTTT. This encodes CASSPFSGQGPQREKLFF.

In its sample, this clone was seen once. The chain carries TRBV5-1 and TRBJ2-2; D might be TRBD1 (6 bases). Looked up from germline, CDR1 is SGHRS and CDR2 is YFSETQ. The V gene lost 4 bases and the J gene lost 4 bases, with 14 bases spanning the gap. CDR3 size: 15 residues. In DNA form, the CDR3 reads TGCGCCAGCAGCACGGGACACTCGCTCACCGGGGAGCTGTTTTTT. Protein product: CASSTGHSLTGELFF. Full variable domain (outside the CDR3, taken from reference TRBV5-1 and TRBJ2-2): KAGVTQTPRYLIKTRGQQVTLSCSPISGHRSVSWYQQTPGQGLQFLFEYFSETQRNKGNFPGRFSGRQFSNSRSEMNVSTLELGDSALYLCASSTGHSLTGELFFGEGSRLTVL.

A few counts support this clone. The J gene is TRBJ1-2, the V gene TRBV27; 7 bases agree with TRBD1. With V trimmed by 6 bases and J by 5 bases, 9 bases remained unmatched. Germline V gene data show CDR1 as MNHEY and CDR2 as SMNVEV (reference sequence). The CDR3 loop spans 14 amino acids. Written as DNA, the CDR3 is TGTGCCAGCAGCACCCAGGGGGGTCCTTATGGCTACACCTTC. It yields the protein CASSTQGGPYGYTF.

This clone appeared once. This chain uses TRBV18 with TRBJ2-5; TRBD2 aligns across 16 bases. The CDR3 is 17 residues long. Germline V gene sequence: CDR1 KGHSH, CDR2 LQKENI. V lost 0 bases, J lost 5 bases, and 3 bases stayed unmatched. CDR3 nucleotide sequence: TGTGCCAGCTCACCACCGGGACTAGCGGGGGGGCCGGAGACCCAGTACTTC. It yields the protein CASSPPGLAGGPETQYF.

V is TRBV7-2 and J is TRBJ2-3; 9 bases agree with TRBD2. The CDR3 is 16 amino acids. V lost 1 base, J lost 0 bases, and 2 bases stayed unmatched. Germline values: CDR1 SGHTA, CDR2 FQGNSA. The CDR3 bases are TGTGCCAGCAGCTTAGGGCTAGCGGGGAGCACAGATACGCAGTATTTT. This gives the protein CASSLGLAGSTDTQYF.

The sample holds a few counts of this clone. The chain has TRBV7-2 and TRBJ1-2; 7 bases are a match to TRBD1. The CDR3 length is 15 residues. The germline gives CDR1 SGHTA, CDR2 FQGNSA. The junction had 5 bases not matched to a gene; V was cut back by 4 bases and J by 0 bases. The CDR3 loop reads CASSSTGLPNYGYTF. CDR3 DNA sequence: TGTGCCAGCAGCTCGACAGGGCTTCCTAACTATGGCTACACCTTC.

Here the CDR3 reads CATSDSLAGGRRYF. CDR3 nucleotides: TGTGCCACCAGTGATAGCCTAGCGGGGGGGCGTCGGTACTTC. This chain links TRBV24-1 with TRBJ2-5, with TRBD2 identical over 12 bases. This CDR3 has 14 residues. Germline assignment: CDR1 KGHDR and CDR2 SFDVKD. After removal of 3 bases from V and 13 bases from J, the junction contained 8 bases not matched to a gene.